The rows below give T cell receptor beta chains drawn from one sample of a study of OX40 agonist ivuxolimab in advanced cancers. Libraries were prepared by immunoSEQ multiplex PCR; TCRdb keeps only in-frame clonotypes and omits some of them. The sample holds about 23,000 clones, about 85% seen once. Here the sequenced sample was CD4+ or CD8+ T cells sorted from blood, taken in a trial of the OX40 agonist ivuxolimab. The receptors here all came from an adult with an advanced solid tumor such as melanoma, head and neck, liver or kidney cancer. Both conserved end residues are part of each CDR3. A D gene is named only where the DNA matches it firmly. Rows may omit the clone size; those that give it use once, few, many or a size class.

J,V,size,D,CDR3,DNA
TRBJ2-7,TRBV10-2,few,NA,CASSEARFRDAVSGF,TGCGCCAGCAGTGAGGCCCGGTTTCGCGACGCGGTCTCAGGCTTC
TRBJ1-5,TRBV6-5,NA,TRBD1,CASSPDRASNQPQHF,TGTGCCAGCAGTCCTGACAGGGCTAGCAATCAGCCCCAGCATTTT
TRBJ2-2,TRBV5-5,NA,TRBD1,CASSPTDRGDTGELFF,TGTGCCAGCAGCCCAACCGACAGGGGGGACACCGGGGAGCTGTTTTTT
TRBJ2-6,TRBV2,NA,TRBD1,CASRDRGPSGANVLTF,TGTGCCAGCAGAGACAGGGGTCCCTCTGGGGCCAACGTCCTGACTTTC
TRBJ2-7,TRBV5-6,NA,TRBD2,CASGGDRGGLFNEQYF,TGTGCCAGCGGAGGAGATCGCGGGGGTCTCTTCAACGAGCAGTACTTC
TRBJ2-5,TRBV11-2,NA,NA,CASSFRGPTPQYF,TGTGCCAGCAGCTTCCGGGGGCCCACGCCCCAGTACTTC
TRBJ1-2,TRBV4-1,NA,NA,CASSQVPPGAASYGYTF,TGCGCCAGCAGCCAAGTCCCCCCCGGGGCAGCTTCCTATGGCTACACCTTC
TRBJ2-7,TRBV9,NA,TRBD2,CASSVGEVTGGEQYF,TGTGCCAGCAGCGTAGGGGAAGTTACGGGGGGCGAGCAGTACTTC
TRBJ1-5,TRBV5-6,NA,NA,CASSLALGGHQPQHF,TGTGCCAGCAGCTTGGCCCTCGGGGGGCATCAGCCCCAGCATTTT
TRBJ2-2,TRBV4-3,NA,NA,CASSQDSGFTGELFF,TGCGCCAGCAGCCAAGATTCGGGGTTCACCGGGGAGCTGTTTTTT
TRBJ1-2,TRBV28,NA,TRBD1,CASSLWAGGNYGYTF,TGTGCCAGCAGTTTATGGGCAGGGGGGAACTATGGCTACACCTTC
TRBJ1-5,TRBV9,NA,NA,CASSVEGRSNQPQHF,TGTGCCAGCAGCGTAGAGGGAAGGAGCAATCAGCCCCAGCATTTT